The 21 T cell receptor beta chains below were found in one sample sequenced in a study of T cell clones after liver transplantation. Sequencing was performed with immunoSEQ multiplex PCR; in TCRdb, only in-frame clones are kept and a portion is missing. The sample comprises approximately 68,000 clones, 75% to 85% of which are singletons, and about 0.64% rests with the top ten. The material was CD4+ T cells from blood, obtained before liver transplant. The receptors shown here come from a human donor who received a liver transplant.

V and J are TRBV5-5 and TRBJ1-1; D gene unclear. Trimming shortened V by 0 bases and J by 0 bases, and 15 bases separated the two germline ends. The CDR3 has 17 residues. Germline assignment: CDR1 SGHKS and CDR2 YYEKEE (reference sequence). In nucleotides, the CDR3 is TGTGCCAGCAGCTTGGTCTCCGCAGGACTCATGAACACTGAAGCTTTCTTT. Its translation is CASSLVSAGLMNTEAFF. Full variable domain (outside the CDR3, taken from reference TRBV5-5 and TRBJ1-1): DAGVTQSPTHLIKTRGQQVTLRCSPISGHKSVSWYQQVLGQGPQFIFQYYEKEERGRGNFPDRFSARQFPNYSSELNVNALLLGDSALYLCASSLVSAGLMNTEAFFGQGTRLTVV.

Written as DNA, the CDR3 is TGTGCCAGCAGTTATTTTCTGTCATGGATCTCCTACGAGCAGTACTTC. This sequence encodes CASSYFLSWISYEQYF. V is TRBV6-9 and J is TRBJ2-7; D is ambiguous. The V end was cut by 1 base, the J end by 0 bases, with 13 bases between. Germline CDR1 and CDR2: MNHGY and SVAAGI. This CDR3 is built from 16 residues.

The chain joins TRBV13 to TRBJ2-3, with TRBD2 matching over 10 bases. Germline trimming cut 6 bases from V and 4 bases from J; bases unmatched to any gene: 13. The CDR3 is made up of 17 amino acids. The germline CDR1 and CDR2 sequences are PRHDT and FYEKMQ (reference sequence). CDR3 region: CASRAGGLAGVPDTQYF. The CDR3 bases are TGTGCCAGCAGAGCGGGAGGCCTAGCGGGAGTCCCAGATACGCAGTATTTT. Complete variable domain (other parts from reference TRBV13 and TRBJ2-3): AAGVIQSPRHLIKEKRETATLKCYPIPRHDTVYWYQQGPGQDPQFLISFYEKMQSDKGSIPDRFSAQQFSDYHSELNMSSLELGDSALYFCASRAGGLAGVPDTQYFGPGTRLTVL.

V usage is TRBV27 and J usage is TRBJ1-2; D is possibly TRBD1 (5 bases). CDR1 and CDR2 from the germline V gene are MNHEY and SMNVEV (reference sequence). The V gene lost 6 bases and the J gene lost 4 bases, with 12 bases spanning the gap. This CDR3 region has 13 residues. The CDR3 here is CASSLTGTYGYTF. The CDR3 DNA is TGTGCCAGCAGCCTAACAGGAACCTATGGCTACACCTTC.

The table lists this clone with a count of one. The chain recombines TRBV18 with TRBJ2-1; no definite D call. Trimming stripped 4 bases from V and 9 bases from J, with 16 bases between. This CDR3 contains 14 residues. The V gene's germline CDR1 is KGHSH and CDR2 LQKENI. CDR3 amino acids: CASSLLRGEGEQFF. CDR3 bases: TGTGCCAGCTCACTCCTCAGAGGCGAAGGTGAGCAGTTCTTC.

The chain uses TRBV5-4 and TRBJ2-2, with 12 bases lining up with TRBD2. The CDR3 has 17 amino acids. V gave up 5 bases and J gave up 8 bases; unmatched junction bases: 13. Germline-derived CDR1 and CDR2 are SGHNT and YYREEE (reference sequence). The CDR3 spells CASSGVRTSGTVGELFF. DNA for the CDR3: TGTGCCAGCAGTGGGGTGAGGACTAGCGGGACCGTAGGGGAGCTGTTTTTT.

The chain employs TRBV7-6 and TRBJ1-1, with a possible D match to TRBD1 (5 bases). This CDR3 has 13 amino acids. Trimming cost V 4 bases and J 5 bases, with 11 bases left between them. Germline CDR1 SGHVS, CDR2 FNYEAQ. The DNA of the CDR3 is TGTGCCAGCAGCTCGCAGGGTGGAACTGAAGCTTTCTTT. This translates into CASSSQGGTEAFF.

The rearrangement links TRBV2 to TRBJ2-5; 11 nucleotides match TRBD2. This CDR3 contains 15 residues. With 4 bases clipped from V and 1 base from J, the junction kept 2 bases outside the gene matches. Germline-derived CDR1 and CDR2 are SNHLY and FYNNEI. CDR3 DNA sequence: TGTGCCAGCAGTGCACTAGCGGGAGCCCAAGAGACCCAGTACTTC. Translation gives CASSALAGAQETQYF.

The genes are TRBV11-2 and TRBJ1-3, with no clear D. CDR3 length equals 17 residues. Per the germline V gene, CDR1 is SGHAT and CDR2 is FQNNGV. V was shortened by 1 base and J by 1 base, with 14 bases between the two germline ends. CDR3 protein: CASSLGSWRGSGNTIYF. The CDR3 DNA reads TGTGCCAGCAGCTTAGGTTCCTGGCGAGGATCTGGAAACACCATATATTTT. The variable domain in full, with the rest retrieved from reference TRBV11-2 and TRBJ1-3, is EAGVAQSPRYKIIEKRQSVAFWCNPISGHATLYWYQQILGQGPKLLIQFQNNGVVDDSQLPKDRFSAERLKGVDSTLKIQPAKLEDSAVYLCASSLGSWRGSGNTIYFGEGSWLTVV.

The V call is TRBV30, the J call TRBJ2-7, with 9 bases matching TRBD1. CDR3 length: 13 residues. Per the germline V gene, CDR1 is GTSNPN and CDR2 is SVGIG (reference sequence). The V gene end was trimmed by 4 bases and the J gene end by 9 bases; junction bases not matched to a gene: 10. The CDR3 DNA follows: TGTGCCTGGAACGTCCCGGGACAGGGACGGCAGTACTTC. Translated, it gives CAWNVPGQGRQYF.

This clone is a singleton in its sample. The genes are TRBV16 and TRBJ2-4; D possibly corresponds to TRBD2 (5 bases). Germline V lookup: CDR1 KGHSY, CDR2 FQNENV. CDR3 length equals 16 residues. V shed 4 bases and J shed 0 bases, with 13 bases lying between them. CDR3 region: CASSRSDGVAKNIQYF. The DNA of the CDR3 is TGTGCCAGCAGCCGCTCGGACGGGGTAGCCAAAAACATTCAGTACTTC. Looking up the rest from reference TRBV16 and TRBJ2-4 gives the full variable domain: GEEVAQTPKHLVRGEGQKAKLYCAPIKGHSYVFWYQQVLKNEFKFLISFQNENVFDETGMPKERFSAKCLPNSPCSLEIQATKLEDSAVYFCASSRSDGVAKNIQYFGAGTRLSVL.

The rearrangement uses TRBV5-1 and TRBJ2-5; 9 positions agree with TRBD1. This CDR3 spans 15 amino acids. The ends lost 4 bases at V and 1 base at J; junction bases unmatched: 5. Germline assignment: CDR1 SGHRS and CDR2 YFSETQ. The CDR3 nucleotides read TGCGCCAGCAGCGTCCGGGACAGGGTCCAAGAGACCCAGTACTTC. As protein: CASSVRDRVQETQYF.

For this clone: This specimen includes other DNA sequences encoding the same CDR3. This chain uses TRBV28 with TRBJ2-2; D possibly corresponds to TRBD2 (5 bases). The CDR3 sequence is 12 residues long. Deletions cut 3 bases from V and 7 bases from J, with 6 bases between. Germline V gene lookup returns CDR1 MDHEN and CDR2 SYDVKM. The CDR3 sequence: CASSLRVGELFF. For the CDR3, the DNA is TGTGCCAGCAGTTTGAGGGTCGGGGAGCTGTTTTTT.

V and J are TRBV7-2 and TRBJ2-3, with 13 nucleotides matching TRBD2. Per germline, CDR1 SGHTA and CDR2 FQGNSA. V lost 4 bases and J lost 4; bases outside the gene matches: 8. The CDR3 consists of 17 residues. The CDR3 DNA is TGTGCCAGCAGCTCATTCAGACTAGCGGGAGGCCCAGATACGCAGTATTTT. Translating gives CASSSFRLAGGPDTQYF.

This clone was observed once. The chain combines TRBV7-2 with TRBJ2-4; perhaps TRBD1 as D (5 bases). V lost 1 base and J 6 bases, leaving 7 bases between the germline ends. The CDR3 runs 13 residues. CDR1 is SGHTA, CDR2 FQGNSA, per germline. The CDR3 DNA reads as TGTGCCAGCAGCTTAGGACAGATAAACATTCAGTACTTC. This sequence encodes CASSLGQINIQYF.

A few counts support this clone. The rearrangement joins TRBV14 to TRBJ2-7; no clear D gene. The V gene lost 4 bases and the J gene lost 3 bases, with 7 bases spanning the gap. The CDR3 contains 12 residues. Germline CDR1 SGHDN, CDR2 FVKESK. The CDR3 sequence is CASSPGRYEQYF. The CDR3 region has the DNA TGTGCCAGCAGCCCCGGTCGCTACGAGCAGTACTTC.

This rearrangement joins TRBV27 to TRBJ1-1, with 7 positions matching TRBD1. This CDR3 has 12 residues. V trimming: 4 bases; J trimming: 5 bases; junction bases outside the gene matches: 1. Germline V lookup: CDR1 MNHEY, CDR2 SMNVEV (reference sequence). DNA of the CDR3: TGTGCCAGCAGTTCACAGGGGACTGAAGCTTTCTTT. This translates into CASSSQGTEAFF.

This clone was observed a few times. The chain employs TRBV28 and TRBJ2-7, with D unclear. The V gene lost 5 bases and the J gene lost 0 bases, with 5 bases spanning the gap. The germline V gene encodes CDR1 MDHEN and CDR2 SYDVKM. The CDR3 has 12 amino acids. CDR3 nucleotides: TGTGCCAGCAGTGTCCCCTCCTACGAGCAGTACTTC. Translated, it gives CASSVPSYEQYF.

DNA of the CDR3: TGTGCCAGCAGCTTAGAGGGAGGAAGCTCCTACGAGCAGTACTTC. Translation: CASSLEGGSSYEQYF. This chain links TRBV7-9 with TRBJ2-7; TRBD2 is a possible D gene (6 bases). Germline V gene data show CDR1 as SEHNR and CDR2 as FQNEAQ (reference sequence). The V end lost 1 base, the J end lost 0 bases, and 10 bases lay between the germline ends. The CDR3 has 15 amino acids.

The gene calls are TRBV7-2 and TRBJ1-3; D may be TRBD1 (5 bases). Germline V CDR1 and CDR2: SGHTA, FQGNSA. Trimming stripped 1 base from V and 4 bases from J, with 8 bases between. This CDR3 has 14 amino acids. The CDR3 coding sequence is TGTGCCAGCAGCTTAGTGACAGAAGGAAACACCATATATTTT. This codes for CASSLVTEGNTIYF. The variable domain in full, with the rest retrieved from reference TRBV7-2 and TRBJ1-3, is GAGVSQSPSNKVTEKGKDVELRCDPISGHTALYWYRQSLGQGLEFLIYFQGNSAPDKSGLPSDRFSAERTGGSVSTLTIQRTQQEDSAVYLCASSLVTEGNTIYFGEGSWLTVV.

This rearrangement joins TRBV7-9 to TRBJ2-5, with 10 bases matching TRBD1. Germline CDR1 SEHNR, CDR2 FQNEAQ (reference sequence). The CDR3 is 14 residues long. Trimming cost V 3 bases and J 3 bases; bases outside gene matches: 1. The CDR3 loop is CASSFGQGEETQYF. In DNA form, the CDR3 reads TGTGCCAGCAGCTTCGGACAGGGGGAAGAGACCCAGTACTTC.